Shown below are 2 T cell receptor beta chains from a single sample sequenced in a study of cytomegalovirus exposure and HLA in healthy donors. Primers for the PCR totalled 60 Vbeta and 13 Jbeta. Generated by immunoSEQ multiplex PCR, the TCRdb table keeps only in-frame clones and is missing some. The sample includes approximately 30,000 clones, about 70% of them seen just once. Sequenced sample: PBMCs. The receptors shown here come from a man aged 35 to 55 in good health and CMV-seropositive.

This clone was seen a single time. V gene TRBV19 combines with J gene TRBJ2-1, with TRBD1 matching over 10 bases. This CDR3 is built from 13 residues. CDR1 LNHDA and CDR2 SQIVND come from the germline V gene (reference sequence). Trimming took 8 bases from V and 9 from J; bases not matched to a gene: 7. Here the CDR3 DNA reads TGTGCCAGTGCTGTGACAGGGGGCGCTGAGCAGTTCTTC. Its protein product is CASAVTGGAEQFF.

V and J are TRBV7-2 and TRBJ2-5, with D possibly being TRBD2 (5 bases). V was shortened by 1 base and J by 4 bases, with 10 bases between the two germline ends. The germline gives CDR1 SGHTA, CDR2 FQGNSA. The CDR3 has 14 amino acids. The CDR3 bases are TGTGCCAGCAGCTTAGTTAGCGCCTTAGAGACCCAGTACTTC. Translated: CASSLVSALETQYF.